Each of the 5 T cell receptor beta chains below was sequenced from the same sample in a study of beta chain features in type 1 diabetes. Study results and limitations: TCRB CDR3s from Type 1 diabetes patients were moderately but significantly shorter in all four CD4+ subsets.

Their specific antigens are unknown. Of the isolated RNA, all was reverse transcribed, and so the sequenced material was expressed TCRB transcripts. Measured with immunoSEQ multiplex PCR; TCRdb has only the in-frame clones, and not every one. The sample lists 400,000 or so clones; 8% to 10% were seen once. Material for sequencing was central memory CD4+ T cells from blood. These receptors all come from a man aged 25-40 years with type 1 diabetes.

This CDR3 reads CASSFGDRGYTF. CDR3 DNA: TGTGCCAGCAGCTTTGGGGACAGGGGCTACACCTTC. The V gene is TRBV28, the J gene TRBJ1-2; 8 nucleotides agree with TRBD1. The J segment lost 8 bases and the V segment lost 6 bases, leaving 5 bases of the junction unmatched. The CDR3 length is 12 residues. Germline V gene sequence: CDR1 MDHEN, CDR2 SYDVKM.

In this sample, this clone turned up many times. J is TRBJ2-6 and V is TRBV4-3; D gene unclear. The CDR3 covers 16 residues. V gave up 0 bases and J gave up 4 bases, with 10 bases separating them. Germline-derived CDR1 and CDR2 are LGHNA and YSLEER. CDR3 sequence: CASSQELGSGANVLTF. The CDR3 DNA follows: TGCGCCAGCAGCCAAGAATTGGGCTCCGGGGCCAACGTCCTGACTTTC.

The CDR3 sequence is CASSEALVYNEQFF. The CDR3 bases are TGTGCCAGCAGTGAAGCTCTCGTTTACAATGAGCAGTTCTTC. This chain connects TRBV6-1 to TRBJ2-1; D is unclear. The CDR3 spans 14 residues. The V and J ends lost 0 bases and 4 bases respectively, with 7 bases between them. Germline-derived CDR1 and CDR2 are MNHNS and SASEGT.

In this sample, this clone turned up a few times. The chain employs TRBV11-2 and TRBJ2-3; 8 bases align to TRBD1. The CDR3 length is 16 residues. Germline CDR1 is SGHAT and CDR2 is FQNNGV. The ends lost 0 bases at V and 6 bases at J; junction bases unmatched: 8. The CDR3 DNA follows: TGTGCCAGCAGCTTAGATGGGCCAGGGGGCAGGGATACGCAGTATTTT. Translating gives CASSLDGPGGRDTQYF.

This clone has just a few counts. DNA of the CDR3: TGCGCCAGCAGCTTACAGGGGGACCCCTACAATGAGCAGTTCTTC. It is translated as CASSLQGDPYNEQFF. The chain employs TRBV5-1 and TRBJ2-1, with 8 bases lining up with TRBD1. This CDR3 comprises 15 residues. Germline trimming cut 2 bases from V and 2 bases from J; bases unmatched to any gene: 3. Germline-derived CDR1 and CDR2 are SGHRS and YFSETQ.